Each of the 9 T cell receptor beta chains below was sequenced from the same sample in a study of cytomegalovirus exposure and HLA in healthy donors. Use of 60 Vbeta and 13 Jbeta primers characterized the PCR. Clones were read by immunoSEQ multiplex PCR, and TCRdb kept only the in-frame ones, dropping some. The data hold roughly 200,000 clones, with roughly 80% observed a single time. The specimen sequenced was PBMCs. These receptors were taken from a man aged 25-45 years in good health and CMV-seronegative.

The V call is TRBV9, the J call TRBJ1-1, with D hard to call. Germline V CDR1 and CDR2: SGDLS, YYNGEE. CDR3 length: 15 amino acids. The V end lost 0 bases, the J end lost 12 bases, and 21 bases lay between the germline ends. The CDR3 reads CASSVVRSAADETFF. The CDR3 coding sequence is TGTGCCAGCAGCGTAGTGCGGTCAGCGGCGGATGAGACTTTCTTT.

The V and J genes are TRBV18 and TRBJ2-1; 9 bases agree with TRBD2. The germline V gene encodes CDR1 KGHSH and CDR2 LQKENI. The junction had 17 bases not matched to a gene; V was cut back by 1 base and J by 10 bases. This CDR3 contains 18 residues. CDR3 sequence reads: CASSPRNTGTSLYGEQFF. The CDR3 bases are TGTGCCAGCTCACCACGGAATACCGGGACTAGCTTGTACGGGGAGCAGTTCTTC.

This clone appeared a few times. The chain couples TRBV5-5 to TRBJ1-4; D unclear. Trimming stripped 0 bases from V and 7 bases from J, with 13 bases between. The length of the CDR3 is 15 residues. Per germline, CDR1 SGHKS and CDR2 YYEKEE (reference sequence). Written as DNA, the CDR3 is TGTGCCAGCAGCTTGGTACCGGGAGTCAGTGAAAAACTGTTTTTT. Protein product: CASSLVPGVSEKLFF.

The genes are TRBV4-2 and TRBJ1-6; a weak D match, TRBD1 (5 bases). V shed 4 bases and J shed 7 bases, with 17 bases lying between them. This CDR3 is built from 16 residues. Germline loops: CDR1 LGHNA, CDR2 YNFKEQ. The chain's CDR3 is CASSRGPPRENSPLHF. The CDR3 region has the DNA TGTGCCAGCAGCCGGGGCCCCCCCCGCGAAAATTCACCCCTCCACTTT.

The V call is TRBV6-1, the J call TRBJ2-3, with a weak D call TRBD2 (7 bases). The CDR3 totals 15 residues. Trimming pared 5 bases from V and 0 bases from J, leaving 12 bases between. Germline loops: CDR1 MNHNS, CDR2 SASEGT. CDR3 loop: CASSWGRGSTDTQYF. DNA for the CDR3: TGTGCCAGCAGTTGGGGGCGGGGGAGCACAGATACGCAGTATTTT.

The chain combines TRBV9 with TRBJ2-7; TRBD2 agrees at 9 bases. This CDR3 is 13 amino acids long. Looked up from germline, CDR1 is SGDLS and CDR2 is YYNGEE. V was clipped by 3 bases and J by 7 bases; unmatched bases: 5. This CDR3 reads CASSDGLAREQYF. The CDR3 DNA follows: TGTGCCAGCAGCGACGGACTAGCGAGAGAGCAGTACTTC.

This chain connects TRBV29-1 to TRBJ2-7, with 7 bases matching TRBD1. The V and J ends lost 3 bases and 2 bases, in that order; junction bases with no gene match: 13. The CDR3 consists of 16 residues. Per the germline V gene, CDR1 is SQVTM and CDR2 is ANQGSEA. The CDR3 sequence: CSVEGTADGRTYEQYF. The CDR3 DNA follows: TGCAGCGTTGAGGGGACAGCCGACGGGCGAACCTACGAGCAGTACTTC.

This chain connects TRBV9 to TRBJ1-1; the D gene is possibly TRBD1 (6 bases). V gave up 3 bases and J gave up 4 bases, with 16 bases separating them. The CDR3 sequence is 15 residues long. The germline gives CDR1 SGDLS, CDR2 YYNGEE. The CDR3 spells CASSGDLRGSTEAFF. The CDR3 bases are TGTGCCAGCAGCGGCGACTTGAGGGGGAGCACTGAAGCTTTCTTT.

V usage is TRBV6-6 and J usage is TRBJ2-4, with D maybe TRBD1 (5 bases). This CDR3 has 15 residues. Trimming pared 2 bases from V and 1 base from J, leaving 9 bases between. Germline CDR1 reads MNHNY; CDR2 reads SVGAGI (reference sequence). This CDR3 is CASSYPTVAKNIQYF. DNA for the CDR3: TGTGCCAGCAGTTACCCGACAGTGGCCAAAAACATTCAGTACTTC.